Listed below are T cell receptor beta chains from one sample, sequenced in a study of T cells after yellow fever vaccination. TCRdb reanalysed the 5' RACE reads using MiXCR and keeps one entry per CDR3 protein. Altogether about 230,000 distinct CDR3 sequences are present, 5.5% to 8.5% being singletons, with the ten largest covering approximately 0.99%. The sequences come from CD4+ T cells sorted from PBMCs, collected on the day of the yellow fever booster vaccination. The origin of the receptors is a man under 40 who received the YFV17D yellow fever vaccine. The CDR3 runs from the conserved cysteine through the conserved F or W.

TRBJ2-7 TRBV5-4 CASSRDRGGEQYF
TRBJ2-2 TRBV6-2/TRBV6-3 CATTFANTGELFF
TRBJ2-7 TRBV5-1 CASSNTSGSFYGAYF
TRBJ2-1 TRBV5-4 CASSAEQYNEQFF
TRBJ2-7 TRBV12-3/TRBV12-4 CASRPNRGGSEQYF
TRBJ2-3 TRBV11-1 CASSSLPQTDTQYF
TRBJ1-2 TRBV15 CATSREQGWSGYTF
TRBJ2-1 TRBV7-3 CASSMQGRTYNEQFF
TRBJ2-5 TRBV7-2 CASNLPGKAETQYF
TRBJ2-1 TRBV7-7 CASSLGLAGVVEQFF
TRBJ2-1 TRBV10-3 CAISGTSGNRPSSCNEQFF
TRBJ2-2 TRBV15 CATSRDSSGELFF
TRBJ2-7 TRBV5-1 CASSPDGKGGDEQYF
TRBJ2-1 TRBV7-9 CASRAGTGVYNEQFF
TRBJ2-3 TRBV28 CASRPRAGPSDTQYF
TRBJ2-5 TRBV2 CASSEGPLVTQYF
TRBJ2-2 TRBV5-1 CASSTGGVGTGELFF
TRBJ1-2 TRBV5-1 CASSSGTGSGYGYTF
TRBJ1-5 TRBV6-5 CASSYSGRDGNQPQHF
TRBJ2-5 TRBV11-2 CASTVQGGGQETQYF
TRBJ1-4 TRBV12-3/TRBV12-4 CASSLWEKLFF
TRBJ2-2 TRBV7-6 CASSRFNKNTGELFF
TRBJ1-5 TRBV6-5 CASDANAYSPQHF
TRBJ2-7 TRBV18 CASSPGDTPYRF
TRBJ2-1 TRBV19 CASRRPGQLNEQFF
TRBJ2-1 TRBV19 CASSYRTTHNEQFF
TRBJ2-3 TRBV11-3 CASSHQGRATQYF
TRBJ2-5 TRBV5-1 CASKVGVGETQYF
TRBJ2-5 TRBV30 CAWSLSMETQYF
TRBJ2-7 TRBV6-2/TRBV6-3 CASSFLGTATYEQYF
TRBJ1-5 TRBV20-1 CSARDSIQATANQPQHF
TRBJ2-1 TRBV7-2 CASSPGLVGNEQFF
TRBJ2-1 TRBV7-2 CASSLNIEQFF
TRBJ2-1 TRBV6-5 CASTRDYEQFF
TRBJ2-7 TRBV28 CATRGGVGYEQYF
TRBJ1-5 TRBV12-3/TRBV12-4 CASSPYPGGSNQPQHF
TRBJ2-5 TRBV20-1 CSAIRQGETQYF
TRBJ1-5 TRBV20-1 CSAWETGKGNQPQHF
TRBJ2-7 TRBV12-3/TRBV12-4 CASSSLDSRPYEQYF
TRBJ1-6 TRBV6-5 CASTSGTGGPTGTSPLHF
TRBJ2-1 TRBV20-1 CSARSFSHSGNNEQFF
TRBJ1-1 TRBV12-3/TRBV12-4 CASTTGPGRTEAFF
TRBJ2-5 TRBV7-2 CASSGTSGREETQYF
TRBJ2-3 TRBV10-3 CAISAPSRTDTQYF
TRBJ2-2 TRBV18 CASSPQPLDTVGELFF
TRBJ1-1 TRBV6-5 CASITDRANTEAFF
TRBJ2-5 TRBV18 CASLRDRDRGQETQYF
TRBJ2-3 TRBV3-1 CASSPPPRTSGSGTQYF
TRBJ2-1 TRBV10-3 CAISDGLEEQFF